This T cell receptor beta chain was sequenced for a study of human T cells and chemical hapten exposure. General study findings and limits: Among TCRs, those above 1 in 1000 frequency were unaffected by DPC sensitization.

TCRdb itself ran the RACE reads through MiXCR, one entry per CDR3 protein. Of roughly 120,000 distinct CDR3 sequences in the sample, around 10% were seen once. The germline V gene encodes CDR1 LGHNA and CDR2 YSLEER. This CDR3 is 15 amino acids long. Between the trimmed V and J ends, which lost 0 bases and 7 bases, there was a span of 13 bases. Note on this clonotype: Antigen: not known.

Sample time point: patch test 1, 2 weeks after DPC sensitization. Treatment denoted: therapeutic diphenylcyclopropenone sensitization with weekly scalp DPC. Donation of samples came from alopecia patients who were 18 to 70 years old and suitable for DPC. This chain uses TRBV4-3 with TRBJ2-1; D might be TRBD2 (5 bases). The receptor's source is a woman aged 45 to 65 with alopecia areata. Some clones in this sample may be carry-over from other donors' samples. This sample comprised whole blood, obtained in connection with sensitization to the hapten diphenylcyclopropenone (DPC). Here the CDR3 reads CASSQDLVPGNEQFF. As DNA, the CDR3 is TGCGCCAGCAGCCAAGATCTTGTCCCGGGGAATGAGCAGTTCTTC.